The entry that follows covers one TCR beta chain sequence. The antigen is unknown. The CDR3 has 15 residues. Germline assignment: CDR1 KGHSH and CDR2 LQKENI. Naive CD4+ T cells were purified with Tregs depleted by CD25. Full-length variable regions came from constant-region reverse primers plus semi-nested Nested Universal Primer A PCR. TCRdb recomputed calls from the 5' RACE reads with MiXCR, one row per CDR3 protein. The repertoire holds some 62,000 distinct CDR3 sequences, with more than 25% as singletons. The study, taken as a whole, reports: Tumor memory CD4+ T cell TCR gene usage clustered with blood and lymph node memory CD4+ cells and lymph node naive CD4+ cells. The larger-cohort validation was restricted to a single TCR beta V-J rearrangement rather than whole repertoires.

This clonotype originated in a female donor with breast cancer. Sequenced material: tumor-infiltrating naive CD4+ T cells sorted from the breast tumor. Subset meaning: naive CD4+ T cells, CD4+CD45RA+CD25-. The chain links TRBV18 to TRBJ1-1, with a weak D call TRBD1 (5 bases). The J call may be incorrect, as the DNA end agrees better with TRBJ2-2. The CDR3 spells CASSPYQGSTGELFF. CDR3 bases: TGTGCCAGCTCACCTTATCAGGGAAGCACCGGGGAGCTGTTTTTT.